Listed below are T cell receptor beta chains from one sample, sequenced in a study of T-cell reconstitution after alpha-beta-depleted transplantation in children. One entry per CDR3 protein results from TCRdb running MiXCR on the PCR reads. The sample has under 400,000 distinct CDR3 sequences; 20% to 30% are singletons. Sequencing was performed on PBMCs, mostly from graft donor cells, taken 180 days after TCRalphabeta/CD19-depleted stem cell transplant. The receptors come from a male patient younger than 18 who had a stem cell transplant for acute lymphoblastic leukemia, so the T cells may come from the graft donor. Both conserved end residues are part of each CDR3. Each record gives: D gene, J gene, V gene, clone size, CDR3 protein, CDR3 DNA. D genes are given only for firm matches. Where a row states a size, it is once, few, many or the class of an expanded clone; other rows omit it.

>TRBD2|TRBJ2-7|TRBV6-1|few
CASSTSGSFGEQYF
TGTGCCAGCAGCACTAGCGGGAGTTTCGGGGAGCAGTACTTC
>.|TRBJ1-1|TRBV5-1|.
CASSFDGLNTEAFF
TGCGCCAGCAGCTTTGACGGGTTGAACACTGAAGCTTTCTTT
>TRBD1|TRBJ2-3|TRBV25-1|.
CASSEWGQGSTDTQYF
TGTGCCAGCAGTGAATGGGGACAGGGAAGCACAGATACGCAGTATTTT
>.|TRBJ1-5|TRBV12-3/TRBV12-4|few
CASSLFISQDSYSNQPQHF
TGTGCCAGCAGTTTATTCATATCTCAGGACAGTTATAGCAATCAGCCCCAGCATTTT
>.|TRBJ1-2|TRBV7-3|.
CASSLRQGDGYTF
TGTGCCAGCAGCTTGCGGCAGGGCGATGGCTACACCTTC
>.|TRBJ2-7|TRBV6-5|.
CASSYLRPNPARSYEQYF
TGTGCCAGCAGTTACCTTCGACCCAATCCGGCGAGGTCCTACGAGCAGTACTTC
>.|TRBJ2-1|TRBV10-3|few
CAVEGGSHEQFF
TGTGCCGTCGAGGGGGGTTCCCATGAGCAGTTCTTC
>TRBD2|TRBJ2-1|TRBV4-2|.
CASSHAGGKGEQFF
TGTGCCAGCAGCCATGCGGGAGGAAAGGGTGAGCAGTTCTTC
>TRBD2|TRBJ2-1|TRBV7-3|.
CASSYGGSSYNEQFF
TGTGCCAGCAGCTACGGCGGGAGCTCCTACAATGAGCAGTTCTTC
>.|TRBJ2-5|TRBV5-1|.
CASSLGGKSQETQYF
TGCGCCAGCAGCTTGGGCGGGAAGTCCCAAGAGACCCAGTACTTC
>TRBD1|TRBJ2-2|TRBV12-3/TRBV12-4|few
CASRRDRGSTGELFF
TGTGCCAGCAGGAGGGACAGGGGGAGCACCGGGGAGCTGTTTTTT
>.|TRBJ2-1|TRBV21-1|.
CASSKVAGECCNEQFF
TGTGCCAGCAGCAAAGTGGCGGGAGAATGCTGCAATGAGCAGTTCTTC
>TRBD1|TRBJ1-1|TRBV7-3|few
CASSLYRGVTEAFF
TGTGCCAGCAGCTTATACAGGGGAGTTACTGAAGCTTTCTTT
>.|TRBJ2-1|TRBV5-1|.
CASSFVTGALNEQFF
TGCGCCAGCAGCTTCGTAACGGGAGCCCTCAATGAGCAGTTCTTC
>TRBD2|TRBJ2-1|TRBV5-1|.
CASSLSLAGGPYNEQFF
TGCGCCAGCAGCTTGTCGTTAGCGGGAGGGCCGTACAATGAGCAGTTCTTC
>.|TRBJ2-7|TRBV12-3/TRBV12-4|.
CASSFLFLGPYEQYF
TGTGCCAGCAGTTTTTTGTTTCTGGGTCCCTACGAGCAGTACTTC
>TRBD2|TRBJ2-1|TRBV4-1|few
CASSPLGLAGGPSSYNEQFF
TGCGCCAGCAGCCCTCTAGGACTAGCGGGAGGGCCGAGCTCCTACAATGAGCAGTTCTTC
>TRBD1|TRBJ2-1|TRBV11-1|.
CASSPGTDNEQFF
TGTGCCAGCAGCCCGGGGACAGACAATGAGCAGTTCTTC
>.|TRBJ1-5|TRBV12-3/TRBV12-4|few
CASSQPGQPQHF
TGTGCCAGCAGTCAACCAGGGCAGCCCCAGCATTTT
>.|TRBJ1-2|TRBV5-5|.
CASSPGQKMNYGYTF
TGTGCCAGCAGCCCAGGACAGAAGATGAACTATGGCTACACCTTC
>TRBD2|TRBJ2-1|TRBV5-1|few
CASAVTSGNNEQFF
TGCGCCAGCGCCGTGACTAGCGGGAACAATGAGCAGTTCTTC
>.|TRBJ1-1|TRBV6-5|few
CATHYNTEAFF
TGTGCCACCCACTATAACACTGAAGCTTTCTTT
>.|TRBJ2-7|TRBV11-1|few
CASSLAGPRGYEQYF
TGTGCCAGCAGCTTAGCGGGACCCCGAGGCTACGAGCAGTACTTC